This TCR beta chain was recovered during a study of CD8+ T cells in alopecia areata. In the study overall: Each day, treated patients took oral tofacitinib twice, at 5 to 10 mg per dose. Regarding the study as a whole: Tofacitinib significantly reduced both scalp clonality and expanded CD8+ clones among the top 100. Scalp samples also yield sequences of resident alphabeta T cells from normal skin.

On this clone itself: Its specificity is not known.

RNA extraction and reverse transcription yielded cDNA as sequencing template. Method: immunoSEQ multiplex PCR; TCRdb's copy keeps in-frame clones and lacks some. The profile shows around 110,000 clones, roughly 89% of them singletons. Regarding treatment: oral pan-JAK inhibitor, 5-10 mg twice daily. Peripheral blood samples and lesional scalp punch biopsies were obtained from alopecia areata patients. The sequence was collected from a human donor with alopecia areata. The material sequenced was CD8+ T cells sorted from blood, taken at week 24, from a patient treated with tofacitinib.

The CDR3 protein is CSVDPGGRDEQFF. In DNA form, the CDR3 reads TGCAGCGTTGACCCGGGGGGCCGGGATGAGCAGTTCTTC. The chain carries TRBV29-1 and TRBJ2-1, with a weak D call TRBD2 (7 bases). CDR1 and CDR2 from the germline V gene are SQVTM and ANQGSEA. The CDR3 totals 13 residues. V was cut by 3 bases and J by 8 bases, with 14 bases left in between.